A single sample gave rise to the 27 T cell receptor beta chains below, sequenced in a study of cytomegalovirus exposure and HLA in healthy donors. Use of 60 Vbeta and 13 Jbeta primers characterized the PCR. Assay used: immunoSEQ multiplex PCR; TCRdb lists only in-frame clones, some missing. The sample yields around 100,000 clones, 76% seen once. Material for sequencing was PBMCs. The origin of the receptors is a woman aged 45-65 years in good health and CMV-seropositive.

This chain uses TRBV7-9 with TRBJ1-2, with TRBD1 matching over 7 bases. This CDR3 region has 13 residues. Germline V gene data show CDR1 as SEHNR and CDR2 as FQNEAQ (reference sequence). V was pared by 5 bases and J by 7 bases, with 7 bases of the junction left unmatched. CDR3 sequence reads: CASSREGAGGYTF. For the CDR3, the DNA is TGTGCCAGCAGCCGAGAGGGGGCAGGTGGCTACACCTTC.

The CDR3 DNA reads TGTGCCAGCAGCTTAGTGGCTAGCGGAAACCCTACGCAGTATTTT. Translation: CASSLVASGNPTQYF. The rearrangement links TRBV7-3 to TRBJ2-3; 7 bases fit TRBD2. Losses at the gene ends were 2 bases for V and 8 bases for J; bases not matched to a gene: 10. The CDR3 is 15 amino acids. From germline, CDR1 is SGHTA and CDR2 FQGTGA. The full variable domain, rest sourced from reference TRBV7-3 and TRBJ2-3, is GAGVSQTPSNKVTEKGKYVELRCDPISGHTALYWYRQSLGQGPEFLIYFQGTGAADDSGLPNDRFFAVRPEGSVSTLKIQRTERGDSAVYLCASSLVASGNPTQYFGPGTRLTVL.

The rearrangement links TRBV21-1 to TRBJ1-2; the tabulated D call, TRBD1, remains unverified against the DNA. TRBV21-1 is shown as a pseudogene. The CDR3 has 12 residues. The CDR3 DNA reads as TGTGCCATCCTACAGGGCCATTGTGGCTACACCTTC. Its translation: CAILQGHCGYTF.

The chain is built from TRBV5-6 and TRBJ1-5; D call uncertain. Trimming pared 2 bases from V and 2 bases from J, leaving 2 bases between. The CDR3 is 12 amino acids. The germline gives CDR1 SGHDT, CDR2 YYEEEE. The CDR3 is CASSFGNQPQHF. CDR3 sequence (DNA): TGTGCCAGCAGCTTCGGCAATCAGCCCCAGCATTTT.

The chain recombines TRBV5-6 with TRBJ2-7, with 7 bases identical to TRBD1. The CDR3 length is 13 residues. Germline lookup yields CDR1 SGHDT and CDR2 YYEEEE. The V gene end was trimmed by 2 bases and the J gene end by 7 bases; junction bases not matched to a gene: 6. In DNA, the CDR3 is TGTGCCAGCAGCTTCCTACAGGGGCGGGAGCAGTACTTC. This sequence encodes CASSFLQGREQYF.

The chain joins TRBV6-6 to TRBJ1-4; weak D call: TRBD1 (6 bases). The CDR3 is made up of 15 amino acids. Trimming left V 5 bases short and J 5 bases short, with 15 bases between. Germline V lookup: CDR1 MNHNY, CDR2 SVGAGI (reference sequence). CDR3 loop: CASSGLHRENEKLFF. In DNA form, the CDR3 reads TGTGCCAGCAGTGGCTTACACAGGGAGAATGAAAAACTGTTTTTT.

Only a few counts were recorded for this clone. J is TRBJ1-1 and V is TRBV25-1, with D unclear. The CDR3 is 16 residues long. Trimming pared 4 bases from V and 3 bases from J, leaving 18 bases between. Germline V gene sequence: CDR1 MGHDK, CDR2 SYGVNS. The CDR3, as DNA: TGTGCCAGCAGTGCCTCTGTCTTGGCGGGATACACTGAAGCTTTCTTT. Amino acid sequence: CASSASVLAGYTEAFF.

This clone appeared a single time. The chain links TRBV7-2 to TRBJ1-2, with 7 bases identical to TRBD1. CDR1 SGHTA and CDR2 FQGNSA come from the germline V gene. CDR3 size: 13 residues. Unmatched junction bases numbered 7, after V lost 5 bases and J lost 7 bases. DNA of the CDR3: TGTGCCAGCAGCGTTACCGGGACAGCTGGCTACACCTTC. Encoded protein: CASSVTGTAGYTF.

The J gene is TRBJ2-1, the V gene TRBV7-8, with a possible D match to TRBD2 (6 bases). CDR1 SGHVS and CDR2 FQNEAQ come from the germline V gene. The ends were cut back, 0 bases at V and 6 bases at J, with 6 bases in the middle. The CDR3 runs to 13 residues. CDR3 amino acids: CASSLAGGNEQFF. CDR3 nucleotide sequence: TGTGCCAGCAGCTTAGCGGGGGGCAATGAGCAGTTCTTC. The entire variable domain, with the rest obtained from reference TRBV7-8 and TRBJ2-1, is as follows: GAGVSQSPRYKVAKRGQDVALRCDPISGHVSLFWYQQALGQGPEFLTYFQNEAQLDKSGLPSDRFFAERPEGSVSTLKIQRTQQEDSAVYLCASSLAGGNEQFFGPGTRLTVL.

The V gene is TRBV13, the J gene TRBJ2-5; a possible D gene is TRBD2 (6 bases). Trimming took 0 bases from V and 9 from J, leaving 14 bases between them. Germline loops: CDR1 PRHDT, CDR2 FYEKMQ (reference sequence). This CDR3 is 14 amino acids long. As DNA, the CDR3 is TGTGCCAGCAGCTTAGGAGGGTCACGGAGGGCCCAGTACTTC. Amino acids: CASSLGGSRRAQYF.

The CDR3 sequence: CASITGNNEQFF. CDR3 nucleotide sequence: TGTGCCAGCATCACAGGAAACAATGAGCAGTTCTTC. V gene TRBV2 combines with J gene TRBJ2-1, with D perhaps matching TRBD1 (5 bases). Trimming stripped 7 bases from V and 5 bases from J, with 9 bases between. This CDR3 is 12 amino acids long. Per germline, CDR1 SNHLY and CDR2 FYNNEI. Together with reference TRBV2 and TRBJ2-1, the CDR3 gives the full variable domain: EPEVTQTPSHQVTQMGQEVILRCVPISNHLYFYWYRQILGQKVEFLVSFYNNEISEKSEIFDDQFSVERPDGSNFTLKIRSTKLEDSAMYFCASITGNNEQFFGPGTRLTVL.

For this clone: Other DNA sequences within the sample encode an identical CDR3. The V gene is TRBV18, the J gene TRBJ1-5; D is uncertain. Trimming shortened V by 6 bases and J by 2 bases, and 8 bases separated the two germline ends. CDR3 size: 13 residues. Per the germline V gene, CDR1 is KGHSH and CDR2 is LQKENI. The CDR3 protein is CASSPQGNQPQHF. In DNA form, the CDR3 reads TGTGCCAGCTCCCCCCAGGGCAATCAGCCCCAGCATTTT.

The genes are TRBV27 and TRBJ1-1, with TRBD1 matching 7 bases. Trimming took 6 bases from V and 3 from J; bases not matched to a gene: 22. The CDR3 is made up of 19 amino acids. CDR1 and CDR2 (germline): MNHEY, SMNVEV (reference sequence). CDR3 coding DNA: TGTGCCAGCAGCTTTCTCCCCCCCGGACAGGCGAGAGGTGACACTGAAGCTTTCTTT. It yields the protein CASSFLPPGQARGDTEAFF.

V is TRBV2 and J is TRBJ2-3; 11 nucleotides agree with TRBD2. V lost 6 bases to trimming and J lost 0 bases; unmatched junction nucleotides: 5. The CDR3 is 16 residues long. Germline-derived CDR1 and CDR2 are SNHLY and FYNNEI. The CDR3 sequence is CASRGLAVTSTDTQYF. The CDR3 bases are TGTGCCAGCAGGGGACTAGCGGTGACTAGCACAGATACGCAGTATTTT.

The chain is built from TRBV10-3 and TRBJ2-5, with a weak D call TRBD1 (6 bases). CDR3 length equals 14 residues. CDR1 ENHRY and CDR2 SYGVKD come from the germline V gene. V was clipped by 6 bases and J by 3 bases, with 14 bases between them. CDR3 amino acids: CAIRDSLGKETQYF. The CDR3 coding sequence is TGTGCCATCAGGGACAGTTTAGGGAAAGAGACCCAGTACTTC.

The gene calls are TRBV2 and TRBJ1-2, with 7 bases that match TRBD1. The germline V gene encodes CDR1 SNHLY and CDR2 FYNNEI. The CDR3 extends over 15 amino acids. V lost 10 bases, J lost 4 bases, and 15 bases stayed unmatched. The CDR3 region has the DNA TGTGCCATCAACGAGGACAGGAGTCGAGGCTATGGCTACACCTTC. Amino acids: CAINEDRSRGYGYTF.

This clone came up a few times. The chain employs TRBV6-5 and TRBJ1-1; no clear D gene. V was pared by 0 bases and J by 7 bases, with 9 bases between. The CDR3 is 13 residues long. Looked up from germline, CDR1 is MNHEY and CDR2 is SVGAGI. CDR3 region: CASSYSYKREAFF. In DNA form, the CDR3 reads TGTGCCAGCAGTTACTCGTACAAACGTGAAGCTTTCTTT.

The J gene is TRBJ1-1, the V gene TRBV6-5; D is unclear. The CDR3 has 14 amino acids. V lost 5 bases and J lost 5, with 15 bases in between. The germline V gene encodes CDR1 MNHEY and CDR2 SVGAGI. This CDR3 reads CASSGFRGYTEAFF. DNA for the CDR3: TGTGCCAGCAGTGGGTTTCGGGGATATACTGAAGCTTTCTTT.

The chain has TRBV19 and TRBJ2-2; 14 bases map to TRBD2. CDR1 LNHDA and CDR2 SQIVND come from the germline V gene (reference sequence). Losses at the gene ends were 5 bases for V and 5 bases for J; bases not matched to a gene: 4. The CDR3 is made up of 16 amino acids. The CDR3: CASSVTSGRETGELFF. CDR3 nucleotide sequence: TGTGCCAGTAGTGTGACTAGCGGGAGGGAAACCGGGGAGCTGTTTTTT.

This chain links TRBV11-2 with TRBJ2-7; 7 positions agree with TRBD2. The CDR3 covers 12 residues. The germline CDR1 and CDR2 sequences are SGHAT and FQNNGV. CDR3 nucleotides: TGTGCCAGCAGCTCCTCGGGGCTAGCGGCGGTGGTC. Translated, it gives CASSSSGLAAVV.

V is TRBV9 and J is TRBJ2-4; 7 positions agree with TRBD1. With V trimmed by 4 bases and J by 11 bases, 12 bases remained unmatched. The CDR3 covers 14 residues. Germline CDR1 is SGDLS and CDR2 is YYNGEE. CDR3 in DNA: TGTGCCAGCAGCTTAGACAGGGACGGTCTTTTTCAGTACTTC. Translated: CASSLDRDGLFQYF.

J is TRBJ2-2 and V is TRBV9; 10 bases agree with TRBD1. The CDR3 is 20 amino acids. In germline, CDR1 is SGDLS, CDR2 YYNGEE. V was clipped by 2 bases and J by 2 bases; unmatched bases: 15. In DNA form, the CDR3 reads TGTGCCAGCAGCGTCTCGGGACAGGGGCGTGTAACTGTCAACACCGGGGAGCTGTTTTTT. Encoded protein: CASSVSGQGRVTVNTGELFF.

V gene TRBV4-1 combines with J gene TRBJ2-2; 9 positions agree with TRBD1. Germline CDR1 is MGHRA and CDR2 is YSYEKL. CDR3 length: 16 amino acids. V dropped 3 bases and J dropped 6; count of bases not matched to a gene: 8. The CDR3 nucleotides are TGCGCCAGCAGCCAGTCCCCGGACAGGGGACCCGGGGAGCTGTTTTTT. Protein product: CASSQSPDRGPGELFF.

This clone has only one observation. This chain joins TRBV11-2 and TRBJ2-7; 10 nucleotides line up with TRBD1. J was trimmed by 4 bases and V by 4 bases; bases with no gene match: 16. The CDR3 is 18 residues long. Germline CDR1 SGHAT, CDR2 FQNNGV. The CDR3 DNA reads TGTGCCAGCAGCTCCCTAGGTATGAGGACAGGGGGGAGGTACGAGCAGTACTTC. It specifies CASSSLGMRTGGRYEQYF.

This clone has just a few counts. This sequence joins TRBV6-6 and TRBJ2-7; 7 bases line up with TRBD1. Germline CDR1 and CDR2: MNHNY and SVGAGI (reference sequence). The CDR3 extends over 13 amino acids. V lost 7 bases and J lost 1; bases outside the gene matches: 4. DNA of the CDR3: TGTGCCAGCACAACAGGGGCATCCTACGAGCAGTACTTC. It translates to CASTTGASYEQYF.

CDR3 sequence reads: CSARDSTNSNQPQHF. CDR3 bases: TGCAGCGCAAGGGACTCAACTAATAGCAATCAGCCCCAGCATTTT. This chain connects TRBV29-1 to TRBJ1-5; D possibly corresponds to TRBD1 (5 bases). Germline V gene lookup returns CDR1 SQVTM and CDR2 ANQGSEA. With 7 bases removed from V and 0 bases from J, the gap between germline ends came to 16 bases. The length of the CDR3 is 15 residues. Supplemented by reference TRBV29-1 and TRBJ1-5, the full variable domain reads SAVISQKPSRDICQRGTSLTIQCQVDSQVTMMFWYRQQPGQSLTLIATANQGSEATYESGFVIDKFPISRPNLTFSTLTVSNMSPEDSSIYLCSARDSTNSNQPQHFGDGTRLSIL.

This clone was counted a few times. The chain is built from TRBV6-1 and TRBJ1-5; 7 bases match TRBD1. Per germline, CDR1 MNHNS and CDR2 SASEGT. The CDR3 length is 15 residues. V gave up 5 bases and J gave up 6 bases; unmatched junction bases: 10. DNA for the CDR3: TGTGCCAGCAGTTTCGACAGGGCGGCAGGTCAGCCCCAGCATTTT. It translates to CASSFDRAAGQPQHF.